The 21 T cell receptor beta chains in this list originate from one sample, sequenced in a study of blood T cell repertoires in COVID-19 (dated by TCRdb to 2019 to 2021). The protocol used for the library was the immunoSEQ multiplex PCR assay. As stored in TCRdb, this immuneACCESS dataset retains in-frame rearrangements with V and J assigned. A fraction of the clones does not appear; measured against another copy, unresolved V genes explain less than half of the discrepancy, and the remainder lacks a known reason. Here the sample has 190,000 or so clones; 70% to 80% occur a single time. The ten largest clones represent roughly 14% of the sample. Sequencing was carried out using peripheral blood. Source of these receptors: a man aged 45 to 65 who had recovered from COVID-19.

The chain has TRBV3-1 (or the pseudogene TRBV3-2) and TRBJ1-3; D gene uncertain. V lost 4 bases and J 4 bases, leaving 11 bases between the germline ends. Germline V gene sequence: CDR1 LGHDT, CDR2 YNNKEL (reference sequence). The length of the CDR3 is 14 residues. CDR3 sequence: CASSPGFEGNTIYF. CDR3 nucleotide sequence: TGTGCCAGCAGCCCCGGTTTTGAAGGAAACACCATATATTTT.

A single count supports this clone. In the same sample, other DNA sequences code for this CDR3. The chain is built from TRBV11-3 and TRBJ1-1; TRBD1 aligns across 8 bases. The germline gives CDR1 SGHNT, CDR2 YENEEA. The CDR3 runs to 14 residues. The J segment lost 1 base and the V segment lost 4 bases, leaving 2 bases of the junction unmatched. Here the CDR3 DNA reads TGTGCCAGCAGCTCCGGGACAGGGAACACTGAAGCTTTCTTT. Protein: CASSSGTGNTEAFF.

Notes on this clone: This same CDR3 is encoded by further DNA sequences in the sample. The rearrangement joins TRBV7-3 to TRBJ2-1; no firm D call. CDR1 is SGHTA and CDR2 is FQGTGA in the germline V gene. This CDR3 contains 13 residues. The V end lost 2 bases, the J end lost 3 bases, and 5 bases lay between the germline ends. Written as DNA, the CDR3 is TGTGCCAGCAGCTTATCGGTCTACAATGAGCAGTTCTTC. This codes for CASSLSVYNEQFF.

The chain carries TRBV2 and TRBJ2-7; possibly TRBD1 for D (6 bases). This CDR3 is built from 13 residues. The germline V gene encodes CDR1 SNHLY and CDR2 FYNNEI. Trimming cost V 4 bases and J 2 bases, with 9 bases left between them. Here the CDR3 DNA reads TGTGCCAGCAGTGGGACAGCTACCTACGAGCAGTACTTC. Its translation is CASSGTATYEQYF.

Written as DNA, the CDR3 is TGTGCCAGCAGTGAAGGATATTGGGGACAGCTGAACACTGAAGCTTTCTTT. Translating it yields CASSEGYWGQLNTEAFF. The chain employs TRBV6-1 and TRBJ1-1, with TRBD1 matching 7 bases. CDR1 is MNHNS and CDR2 is SASEGT in the germline V gene. The CDR3 is 17 residues long. V lost 1 base and J lost 0; bases outside the gene matches: 8.

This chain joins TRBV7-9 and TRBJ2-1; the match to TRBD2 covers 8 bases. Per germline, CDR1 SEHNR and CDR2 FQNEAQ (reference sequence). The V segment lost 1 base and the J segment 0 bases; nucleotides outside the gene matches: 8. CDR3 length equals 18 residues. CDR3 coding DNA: TGTGCCAGCAGCTTAGGTAGCGGGAAACGCCACTCCTACAATGAGCAGTTCTTC. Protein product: CASSLGSGKRHSYNEQFF.

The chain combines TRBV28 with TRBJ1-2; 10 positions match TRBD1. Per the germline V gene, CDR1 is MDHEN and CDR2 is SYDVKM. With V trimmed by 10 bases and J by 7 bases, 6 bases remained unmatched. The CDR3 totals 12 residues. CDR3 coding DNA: TGTGCCACCGGCCGGACAGGGGGTGGCTACACCTTC. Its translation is CATGRTGGGYTF.

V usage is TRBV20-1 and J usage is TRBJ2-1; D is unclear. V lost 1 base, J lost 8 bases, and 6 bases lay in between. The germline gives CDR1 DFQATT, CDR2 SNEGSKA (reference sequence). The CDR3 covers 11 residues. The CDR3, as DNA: TGCAGTGCTAGAGGGTACTATGAGCAGTTCTTC. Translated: CSARGYYEQFF.

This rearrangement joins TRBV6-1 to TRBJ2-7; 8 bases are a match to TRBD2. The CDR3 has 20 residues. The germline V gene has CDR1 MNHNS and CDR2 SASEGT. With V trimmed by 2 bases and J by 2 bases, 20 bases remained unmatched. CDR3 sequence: CASSESEKGLVVRGTYEQYF. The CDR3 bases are TGTGCCAGCAGTGAATCCGAAAAGGGACTAGTAGTAAGGGGGACCTACGAGCAGTACTTC.

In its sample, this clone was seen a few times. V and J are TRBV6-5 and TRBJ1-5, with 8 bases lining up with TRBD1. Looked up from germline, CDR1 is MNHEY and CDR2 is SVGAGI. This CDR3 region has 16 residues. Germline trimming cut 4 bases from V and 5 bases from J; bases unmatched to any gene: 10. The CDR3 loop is CASSSRQGWGDQPQHF. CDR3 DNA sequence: TGTGCCAGCAGTTCCCGACAGGGGTGGGGAGATCAGCCCCAGCATTTT.

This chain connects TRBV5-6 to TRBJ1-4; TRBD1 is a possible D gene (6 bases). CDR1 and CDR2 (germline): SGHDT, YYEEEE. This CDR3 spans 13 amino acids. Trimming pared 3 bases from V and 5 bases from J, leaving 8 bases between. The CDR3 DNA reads TGTGCCAGCAGCTGGGGGCAAAATGAAAAACTGTTTTTT. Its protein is CASSWGQNEKLFF.

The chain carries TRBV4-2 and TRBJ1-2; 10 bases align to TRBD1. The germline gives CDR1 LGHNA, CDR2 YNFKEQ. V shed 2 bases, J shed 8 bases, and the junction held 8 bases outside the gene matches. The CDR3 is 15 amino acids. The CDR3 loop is CASSQPPGQGSGYTF. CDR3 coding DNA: TGTGCCAGCAGCCAACCGCCGGGACAGGGGTCCGGCTACACCTTC.

The CDR3 sequence is CASRPTSGSPYEQYF. The CDR3 DNA is TGTGCCAGCAGACCTACTAGCGGGAGCCCGTACGAGCAGTACTTC. V usage is TRBV7-7 and J usage is TRBJ2-7; TRBD2 matches at 11 bases. This CDR3 comprises 15 residues. Trimming removed 6 bases from V and 4 bases from J; junction bases left unmatched: 8. Germline CDR1 is SSHAT and CDR2 is FNYEAQ (reference sequence).

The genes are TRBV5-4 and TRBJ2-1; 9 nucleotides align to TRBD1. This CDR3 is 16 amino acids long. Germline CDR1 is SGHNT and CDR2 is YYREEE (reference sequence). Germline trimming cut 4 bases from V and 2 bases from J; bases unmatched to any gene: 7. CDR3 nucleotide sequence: TGTGCCAGCAGCACCAGACAGGGGGGTACCTACAATGAGCAGTTCTTC. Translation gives CASSTRQGGTYNEQFF.

The CDR3 nucleotides read TGTGCCAGTAGTAGTAGCGGGAGGACCCAATCCTACGAGCAGTACTTC. Protein: CASSSSGRTQSYEQYF. The genes are TRBV19 and TRBJ2-7, with 10 bases lining up with TRBD2. After removal of 4 bases from V and 1 base from J, the junction contained 7 bases not matched to a gene. Germline CDR1 LNHDA, CDR2 SQIVND (reference sequence). The CDR3 is made up of 16 amino acids.

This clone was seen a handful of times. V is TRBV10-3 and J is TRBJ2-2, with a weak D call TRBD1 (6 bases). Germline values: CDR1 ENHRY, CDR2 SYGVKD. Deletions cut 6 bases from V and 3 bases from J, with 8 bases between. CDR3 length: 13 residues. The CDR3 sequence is CAISRTDTGELFF. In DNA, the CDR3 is TGTGCCATCAGCCGGACAGACACCGGGGAGCTGTTTTTT.

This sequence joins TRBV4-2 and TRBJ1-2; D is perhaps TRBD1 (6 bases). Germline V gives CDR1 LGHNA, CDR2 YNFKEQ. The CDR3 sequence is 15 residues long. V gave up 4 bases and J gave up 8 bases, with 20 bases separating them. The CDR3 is CASSPGLGGRGGYTF. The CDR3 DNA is TGTGCCAGCAGCCCCGGACTCGGGGGGCGCGGGGGCTACACCTTC.

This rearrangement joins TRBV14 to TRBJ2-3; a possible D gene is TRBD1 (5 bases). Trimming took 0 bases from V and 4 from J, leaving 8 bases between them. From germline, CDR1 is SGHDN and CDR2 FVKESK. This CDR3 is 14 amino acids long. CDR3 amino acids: CASSQDFRADTQYF. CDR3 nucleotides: TGTGCCAGCAGCCAAGATTTCAGGGCAGATACGCAGTATTTT.

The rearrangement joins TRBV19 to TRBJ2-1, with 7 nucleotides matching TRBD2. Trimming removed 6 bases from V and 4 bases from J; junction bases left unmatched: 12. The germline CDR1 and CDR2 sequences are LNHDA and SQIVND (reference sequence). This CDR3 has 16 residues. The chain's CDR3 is CASRSFGGGSYNEQFF. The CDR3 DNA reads TGTGCCAGTAGATCATTCGGGGGAGGGTCTTACAATGAGCAGTTCTTC.

The CDR3 sequence is CASSLTLAGGTGELFF. The CDR3 nucleotides read TGCGCCAGCAGCTTGACACTAGCGGGAGGCACCGGGGAGCTGTTTTTT. The V gene is TRBV5-1, the J gene TRBJ2-2, with 12 bases matching TRBD2. There are 16 residues in the CDR3. Germline assignment: CDR1 SGHRS and CDR2 YFSETQ. The junction had 2 bases not matched to a gene; V was cut back by 1 base and J by 4 bases.

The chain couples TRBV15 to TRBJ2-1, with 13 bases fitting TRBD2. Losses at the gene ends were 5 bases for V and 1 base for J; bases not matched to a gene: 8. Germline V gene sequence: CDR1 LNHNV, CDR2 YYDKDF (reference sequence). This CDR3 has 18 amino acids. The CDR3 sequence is CATSPGLAGLGSYNEQFF. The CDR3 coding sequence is TGTGCCACCAGCCCGGGACTAGCGGGATTAGGTTCCTACAATGAGCAGTTCTTC.